The 24 T cell receptor beta chains reported below all come from one sample, sequenced in a study of blood T cell repertoires in COVID-19. Clones were read by immunoSEQ multiplex PCR, and TCRdb kept only the in-frame ones, dropping some. The sample carries some 41,000 clones, around 83% recorded once. The sequenced sample was peripheral blood. These receptor sequences come from a woman older than 75 with active or convalescent COVID-19.

This clone was counted a single time. The chain combines TRBV19 with TRBJ1-4; D call uncertain. The V gene's germline CDR1 is LNHDA and CDR2 SQIVND (reference sequence). The CDR3 contains 17 residues. V gave up 3 bases and J gave up 2 bases, with 16 bases separating them. DNA for the CDR3: TGTGCCAGTAGTATTGATTTGAGTCCCGTGACTAATGAAAAACTGTTTTTT. Translated: CASSIDLSPVTNEKLFF.

This chain uses TRBV18 with TRBJ2-5; TRBD1 agrees at 8 bases. Per germline, CDR1 KGHSH and CDR2 LQKENI. Losses at the gene ends were 5 bases for V and 4 bases for J; bases not matched to a gene: 12. The CDR3 consists of 16 residues. CDR3 nucleotides: TGTGCCAGCTCATACGACAGGGGAGTGACGGGAGAGACCCAGTACTTC. Amino acids: CASSYDRGVTGETQYF.

As DNA, the CDR3 is TGTGCCACCAGCAGAGTTCGGAATTCACCCCTCCACTTT. It codes for CATSRVRNSPLHF. The chain is built from TRBV15 and TRBJ1-6, with D unclear. The CDR3 runs to 13 residues. V was cut by 1 base and J by 7 bases, with 5 bases left in between. Germline CDR1 reads LNHNV; CDR2 reads YYDKDF (reference sequence).

Only a few counts were recorded for this clone. The genes are TRBV7-2 and TRBJ1-2; possible D gene TRBD1, 5 bases. Germline values: CDR1 SGHTA, CDR2 FQGNSA. The CDR3 totals 14 residues. V gave up 2 bases and J gave up 5 bases, with 12 bases separating them. This CDR3 is CASSLSGTRYGYTF. Written as DNA, the CDR3 is TGTGCCAGCAGCTTATCAGGGACTCGGTATGGCTACACCTTC.

The J gene is TRBJ2-5, the V gene TRBV28; D gene unclear. The CDR3 spans 14 residues. Trimming cost V 1 base and J 4 bases, with 10 bases left between them. CDR1 MDHEN and CDR2 SYDVKM come from the germline V gene. Here the CDR3 reads CASSLFSLAETQYF. The CDR3 DNA sequence: TGTGCCAGCAGTTTATTCAGTCTCGCAGAGACCCAGTACTTC. Filled out from reference TRBV28 and TRBJ2-5, the complete variable domain reads DVKVTQSSRYLVKRTGEKVFLECVQDMDHENMFWYRQDPGLGLRLIYFSYDVKMKEKGDIPEGYSVSREKKERFSLILESASTNQTSMYLCASSLFSLAETQYFGPGTRLLVL.

Concerning this clone: One end of the junction is discordant with germline, which a read error may explain. The chain combines TRBV19 with TRBJ2-6, with TRBD2 matching over 13 bases. The CDR3 totals 18 residues. CDR1 is LNHDA, CDR2 SQIVND, per germline (reference sequence). The CDR3 region is CASRIGLAGESGANVLTF. CDR3 in DNA: TGTGCCAGTAGGATAGGACTAGCGGGAGAAAGTGGGGCCAACGTCCTGACTTTC.

This clone turned up a few times. The V call is TRBV19, the J call TRBJ1-5, with TRBD1 matching 10 bases. This CDR3 has 16 residues. Germline loops: CDR1 LNHDA, CDR2 SQIVND (reference sequence). V was clipped by 3 bases and J by 2 bases; unmatched bases: 4. CDR3 in DNA: TGTGCCAGTAGTATCGGGGGGACAGGGGGCAATCAGCCCCAGCATTTT. It specifies CASSIGGTGGNQPQHF.

The chain couples TRBV28 to TRBJ1-5; 8 positions agree with TRBD1. This CDR3 region has 15 residues. Per germline, CDR1 MDHEN and CDR2 SYDVKM. V dropped 6 bases and J dropped 6; count of bases not matched to a gene: 10. The CDR3 is CASRAGTGGGQPQHF. In DNA, the CDR3 is TGTGCCAGCAGGGCCGGGACAGGAGGAGGTCAGCCCCAGCATTTT.

CDR3 DNA sequence: TGTGCCAGCAGTCGCCGAGTGAACACTGAAGCTTTCTTT. Its translation is CASSRRVNTEAFF. This rearrangement joins TRBV12-3 or TRBV12-4 to TRBJ1-1; D is undetermined. The CDR3 extends over 13 amino acids. The V end was cut by 5 bases, the J end by 0 bases, with 7 bases between.

The chain uses TRBV10-3 and TRBJ1-5; 9 bases map to TRBD1. CDR1 and CDR2 (germline): ENHRY, SYGVKD. CDR3 length equals 15 residues. The V segment lost 6 bases and the J segment 5 bases; nucleotides outside the gene matches: 8. CDR3 nucleotides: TGTGCCATCAGGGCTGGACAGGGGTTCGATCAGCCCCAGCATTTT. Translated: CAIRAGQGFDQPQHF.

The chain couples TRBV10-3 to TRBJ2-1; 10 nucleotides line up with TRBD1. The junction had 3 bases not matched to a gene; V was cut back by 0 bases and J by 4 bases. Germline-derived CDR1 and CDR2 are ENHRY and SYGVKD. The CDR3 runs to 16 residues. Here the CDR3 reads CAISESGDRGYNEQFF. CDR3 DNA sequence: TGTGCCATCAGTGAGTCCGGGGACAGGGGATACAATGAGCAGTTCTTC.

The chain is built from TRBV4-1 and TRBJ1-5, with D tentatively TRBD1 (5 bases). Trimming shortened V by 5 bases and J by 0 bases, and 11 bases separated the two germline ends. Germline CDR1 reads MGHRA; CDR2 reads YSYEKL. The CDR3 runs 15 residues. As DNA, the CDR3 is TGCGCCAGCAGCAGGCAACAGGCTAGCAATCAGCCCCAGCATTTT. Its protein product is CASSRQQASNQPQHF.

The chain couples TRBV29-1 to TRBJ2-4, with 10 positions matching TRBD1. Germline V gene sequence: CDR1 SQVTM, CDR2 ANQGSEA. V was clipped by 4 bases and J by 6 bases; unmatched bases: 3. This CDR3 contains 13 residues. The CDR3 nucleotides read TGCAGCGTTGTTGGGACAGGGGTAAACATTCAGTACTTC. This encodes CSVVGTGVNIQYF.

The chain combines TRBV27 with TRBJ2-7; D gene ambiguous. Germline V gene lookup returns CDR1 MNHEY and CDR2 SMNVEV (reference sequence). V was clipped by 4 bases and J by 5 bases, with 9 bases between them. The CDR3 extends over 12 amino acids. CDR3 loop: CASSWPNNEQYF. CDR3 nucleotide sequence: TGTGCCAGCAGTTGGCCCAATAACGAGCAGTACTTC.

V usage is TRBV19 and J usage is TRBJ2-7; TRBD2 matches at 11 bases. This CDR3 has 16 amino acids. Germline V gene data show CDR1 as LNHDA and CDR2 as SQIVND (reference sequence). Unmatched junction bases numbered 7, after V lost 4 bases and J lost 2 bases. CDR3 bases: TGTGCCAGTAGTAAAGGGACTAGCGGAAGGGCCTACGAGCAGTACTTC. It is translated as CASSKGTSGRAYEQYF.

The gene calls are TRBV15 and TRBJ1-4; no reliable D call. The germline CDR1 and CDR2 sequences are LNHNV and YYDKDF (reference sequence). Trimming removed 4 bases at V and 11 bases at J, with 20 bases between. The CDR3 is 15 residues long. CDR3 bases: TGTGCCACCAGCACCGGAGGACCGCAGACCGAGAAACTGTTTTTT. Translated, it gives CATSTGGPQTEKLFF.

The chain employs TRBV30 and TRBJ1-2, with D possibly matching TRBD1 (6 bases). The ends were cut back, 6 bases at V and 7 bases at J, with 12 bases in the middle. The CDR3 covers 11 residues. CDR1 is GTSNPN, CDR2 SVGIG, per germline (reference sequence). The DNA of the CDR3 is TGTGCCTGTCCCGGGGGGCTTGGCTACACCTTC. It translates to CACPGGLGYTF.

The chain couples TRBV27 to TRBJ2-7; 8 nucleotides line up with TRBD1. The CDR3 extends over 15 amino acids. The trim removed 6 bases at V and 2 bases at J, leaving 9 bases unmatched. The germline gives CDR1 MNHEY, CDR2 SMNVEV (reference sequence). The CDR3 DNA reads TGTGCCAGCAGCCTAGGGCAGGGGGCAGCCTACGAGCAGTACTTC. Translation: CASSLGQGAAYEQYF.

The chain carries TRBV19 and TRBJ1-1; D ambiguous. Germline-derived CDR1 and CDR2 are LNHDA and SQIVND (reference sequence). The CDR3 has 13 amino acids. With 7 bases removed from V and 0 bases from J, the gap between germline ends came to 9 bases. This CDR3 is CASINTMNTEAFF. CDR3 coding DNA: TGTGCCAGTATTAACACGATGAACACTGAAGCTTTCTTT.

V gene TRBV29-1 combines with J gene TRBJ1-3, with TRBD1 as a possible D gene (5 bases). This CDR3 has 13 residues. Per germline, CDR1 SQVTM and CDR2 ANQGSEA. V gave up 4 bases and J gave up 0 bases, with 7 bases separating them. The CDR3: CSVVGGSGNTIYF. The CDR3 region has the DNA TGCAGCGTTGTGGGGGGCTCTGGAAACACCATATATTTT.

V and J are TRBV28 and TRBJ2-7; the D gene is possibly TRBD2 (5 bases). Germline V gives CDR1 MDHEN, CDR2 SYDVKM. V was pared by 7 bases and J by 13 bases, with 14 bases between. This CDR3 is 10 amino acids long. The CDR3 loop reads CASIGVGVYF. The CDR3 DNA reads as TGTGCCAGCATCGGGGTGGGCGTCTACTTC.

The chain uses TRBV27 and TRBJ1-6, with TRBD1 as a possible D gene (6 bases). This CDR3 spans 14 amino acids. V lost 7 bases, J lost 8 bases, and 15 bases lay in between. Per the germline V gene, CDR1 is MNHEY and CDR2 is SMNVEV (reference sequence). The CDR3 DNA follows: TGTGCCAGCAATTCCGGGACAAAGTATTCACCCCTCCACTTT. This codes for CASNSGTKYSPLHF.

In its sample, this clone was seen once. This chain uses TRBV12-3 or TRBV12-4 with TRBJ2-5; D gene unclear. The CDR3 spans 11 residues. With 6 bases removed from V and 1 base from J, the gap between germline ends came to 3 bases. CDR3 in amino acids: CASSLQETQYF. CDR3 in DNA: TGTGCCAGCAGCCTCCAAGAGACCCAGTACTTC.

The chain recombines TRBV12-3 or TRBV12-4 with TRBJ2-7; D not resolved. V was trimmed by 6 bases and J by 3 bases, leaving 6 bases between them. The CDR3 loop spans 11 amino acids. CDR3 loop: CASRQNYEQYF. DNA of the CDR3: TGTGCCAGCAGACAAAACTACGAGCAGTACTTC.